Included here is one T cell receptor beta chain sequence, with context. Its specific antigen is unknown. There are no base qualities to consult, and no much larger clone falls within one base. Relative to germline, V is 2 bases shorter and J is 10 bases shorter, with 12 bases between their ends. The CDR3 has 13 amino acids, counting the end cysteine and phenylalanine. Of the read, only the CDR3 DNA is kept; its 39 bases are in frame from base 1. For CDR1 and CDR2, the germline V gene lists LGHNA and YSLEER. This entry is derived from a study of OX40 agonist ivuxolimab in advanced cancers. Describing the broader study: The costimulatory receptor OX40 (CD134) was targeted by ivuxolimab, a fully human IgG2 agonistic monoclonal antibody. Intravenous ivuxolimab was administered to patients every 2 weeks at six dose levels: 0.01, 0.1, 0.3, 1.5, 3 and 10 mg/kg. Of the 52 patients in dose escalation, 19 had hepatocellular carcinoma, some 15 had melanoma, 9 had renal cell carcinoma and 9 had head and neck cancer. In the dose-escalation cohort, approximately 82% of patients were male, and the mean age was approximately 60 years, with a range of 23 to 79. Prior anti-PD-1, anti-PD-L1 or anti-CTLA-4 therapy was permitted, and checkpoint inhibitors had been received by 30% to 40% of dose-escalation patients. Partial responses occurred in three dose-escalation patients, of whom one had hepatocellular carcinoma and two had cutaneous melanoma. Peripheral TCRbeta sequencing aimed to test whether ivuxolimab altered TCR sequence diversity and caused clonal T-cell expansion. The monotherapy dose-escalation portion (N of about 50 patients) of the phase I ivuxolimab trial is reported in the paper.

Genomic DNA was extracted from sorted cells for sequencing of the TCRbeta CDR3 region. The immunoSEQ Assay was used for sequencing of TCRbeta CDR3 regions. This immuneACCESS table, as held by TCRdb, lists in-frame sequences with V and J called but not all clones. Of the missing ones, under half trace to an unresolved V gene in checked studies; the others have no known cause. In this sample the table shows some 130,000 clones, 85% to 95% of which occur a single time. Roughly 1% of the sample belongs to the ten largest clones. Patients with autoimmune disease history or receiving systemic immunosuppression were excluded from the trial. Peripheral blood for TCR sequencing was drawn from every dose cohort at baseline, at cycle 4 day 1 and at cycle 7 day 1. Samples were obtained from an open-label, multicenter, first-in-human phase I dose-escalation trial of ivuxolimab. Adults with locally advanced or metastatic melanoma, renal cell, hepatocellular, or head and neck squamous cell carcinoma were enrolled in the trial. Before TCR sequencing, CD4+ T cells and CD8+ T cells were sorted from peripheral blood as separate populations.

Study-wide conclusions, independent of this receptor: Low levels of normalized T-cell clonal expansion were also seen in some nonresponding patients. At doses of 0.1 to 3.0 mg/kg, clonal expansion of both CD4+ and CD8+ T cells in blood was seen between baseline and week 6. The antigen specificity of the peripheral T cells that underwent clonal expansion was not determined. In the 0.1-3.0 mg/kg groups, partial responders were among the patients with the lowest normalized peripheral clonal expansion, particularly in CD8+ T cells. After ivuxolimab, more expanded clones were found on average in CD8+ T cells than in CD4+ T cells.

This chain is built from TRBV4-3 and TRBJ2-1; TRBD2 is possibly the D segment (5 matching bases). Source: CD4+ or CD8+ T cells sorted from blood, taken in a trial of the OX40 agonist ivuxolimab. This receptor was identified in an adult with an advanced solid tumor such as melanoma, head and neck, liver or kidney cancer. Here is the DNA: TGCGCCAGCAGCCAAAGGACTGTGCAAGAGCAGTTCTTC. The translation is CASSQRTVQEQFF.